This T cell receptor (beta chain) appears in the sequencing data of a study of T cell repertoires in cytomegalovirus infection (dated by TCRdb to about 2019). General notes on the study: Recently identified HLA-C-restricted CMV epitopes, whose presentation resists viral immunomodulation, were targeted by peptide stimulations together with well-studied HLA-B-restricted epitopes. Donor HLA type was relevant to the analysis, because carriage of CMV infection together with the matching HLA type was indicated by public TCR beta signatures. What the work shows at the level of the full study, not this receptor alone: Cumulative frequency of public TCR beta family members discriminated carriers of CMV infection plus the relevant HLA type in this cohort and an independent 352-donor cohort. The ex vivo response was dominated by HLA-C-restricted CMV-specific TCR beta clonotypes, which also provided the single most frequent clonotype in two of eight donors.

The table lists this clonotype with a few counts. Its antigen is currently not known. Per-nucleotide qualities are absent, and no much larger clonotype sits a single base away. Sequencing was performed on an Illumina HiSeq 1500. TCRdb reworked the public reads: Q25 trimming with fastp, MiXCR clone assembly, productive beta chains retained. Identical CDR3 protein sequences are pooled into one entry, listed with their most common genes and DNA. Recorded for this sample are around 340,000 distinct CDR3 sequences; 25% to 35% of them occurred a single time. The ten most abundant clones make up about 19% of the sample. The CDR3 contains 11 residues, cysteine and phenylalanine counted. CDR3 DNA is the only sequence kept; it has 33 bases, read in frame from the first base. Trimming removed 7 bases from V and 5 bases from J, leaving 6 bases between the germline ends. The CDR1 and CDR2 encoded by the germline V gene are MDHEN and SYDVKM.

The label giving this sample's treatment or condition can be read as: in vitro stimulation with specific CMV peptide epitopes to enrich CMV-specific T cells. The rearranged chain carries TRBV28 and TRBJ2-1, with an unclear D gene assignment. The clonotype comes from a human donor in good health (CMV status not recorded). Some clones in this sample may be carry-over from other donors' samples. This specimen was cultured PBMCs, taken from culture after CMV antigen stimulation. The DNA sequence is as follows: TGTGCCAGCAAACTGGACAATGAGCAGTTCTTC. This sequence encodes CASKLDNEQFF.